This TCR beta chain was identified during a study of radiotherapy plus CTLA-4 blockade in lung cancer. The overall study: Disease control was seen in approximately 29% of patients, objective responses in roughly 17%. Points from the study as a whole: Interferon-beta, together with early blood T cell clone dynamics, reportedly best predicted response.

Using immunoSEQ multiplex PCR, the repertoire was profiled, and TCRdb retains in-frame clones only, with some absent. The top ten clones hold approximately 23% of a sample with tens of thousands of clones, about 86% of them seen once. Trimming removed 2 bases from V and 11 bases from J, with 9 bases in between. Germline loops: CDR1 MNHNS, CDR2 SASEGT. This CDR3 has 11 amino acids. On this clone itself: Its specificity is not known.

This TCR came from a human donor with non-small cell lung cancer whose response to radiotherapy plus ipilimumab could not be evaluated. The V gene is TRBV6-1, the J gene TRBJ1-1; D call uncertain. Sample: peripheral blood, taken from a patient treated with radiotherapy plus ipilimumab. CDR3 DNA: TGTGCCAGCAGTGAACGGGGATCTGCTTTCTTT. It encodes CASSERGSAFF.